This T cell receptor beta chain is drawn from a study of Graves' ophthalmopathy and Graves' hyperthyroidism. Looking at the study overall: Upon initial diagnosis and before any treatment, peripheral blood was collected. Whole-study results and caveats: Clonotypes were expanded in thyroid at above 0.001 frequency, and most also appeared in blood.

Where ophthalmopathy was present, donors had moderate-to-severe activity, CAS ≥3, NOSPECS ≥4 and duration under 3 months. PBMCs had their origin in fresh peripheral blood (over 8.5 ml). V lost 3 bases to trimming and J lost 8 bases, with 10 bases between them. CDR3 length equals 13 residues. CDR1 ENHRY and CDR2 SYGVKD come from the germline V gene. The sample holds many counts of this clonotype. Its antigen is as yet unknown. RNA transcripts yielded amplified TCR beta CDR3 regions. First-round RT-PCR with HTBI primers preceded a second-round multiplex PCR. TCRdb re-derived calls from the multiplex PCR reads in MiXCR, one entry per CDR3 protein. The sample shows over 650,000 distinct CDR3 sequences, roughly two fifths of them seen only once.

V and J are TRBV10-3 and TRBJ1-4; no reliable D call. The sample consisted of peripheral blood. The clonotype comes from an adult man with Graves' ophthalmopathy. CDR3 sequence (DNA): TGTGCCATCAGTGACTCACCCGGGGAAAAACTGTTTTTT. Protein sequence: CAISDSPGEKLFF.